Included here is one T cell receptor (beta chain) sequence, with context. The sample comes from a study of shared clonotypes between healthy human individuals. V lost 7 bases to trimming and J lost 5 bases; unmatched junction nucleotides: 11. Germline V CDR1 and CDR2: SQVTM, ANQGSEA. The CDR3 runs to 13 residues. Profiled with immunoSEQ multiplex PCR; TCRdb holds only in-frame clones, not every one. Altogether approximately 2.4 million clones are present, under 97% being singletons, with the ten largest covering more than 0.1%. Sequences were obtained from naive CD4+ T cells sorted from blood. Subset noted: CD45RA+ positively selected. The sequence was obtained from a man between 18 and 35 years old in good health. This chain connects TRBV29-1 to TRBJ2-7; 7 nucleotides line up with TRBD2. For the CDR3, the DNA is TGCAGCGGGGTAGGGTCTAGCGGTAACGAGCAGTACTTC. It specifies CSGVGSSGNEQYF.